These 20 T cell receptor beta chains share one sample of origin, sequenced in a study of T-cell reconstitution after alpha-beta-depleted transplantation in children. The library targeted TCRbeta and was prepared with unique molecular identifiers. From the PCR reads, TCRdb called clonotypes with MiXCR, one entry per CDR3 protein. The sample has about 460,000 distinct CDR3 sequences, under 15% seen once. Here the sequenced sample was PBMCs from the stem cell graft donor, taken from the stem cell graft. These receptors came from a human donor who donated a stem cell graft to a child with combined immunodeficiency.

This clonotype was seen repeatedly, ten times or more. This rearrangement joins TRBV29-1 to TRBJ2-1, with D unresolved. This CDR3 region has 12 residues. Germline V gene lookup returns CDR1 SQVTM and CDR2 ANQGSEA. V lost 1 base to trimming and J lost 7 bases, with 8 bases between them. The CDR3 here is CSVEVTFNEQFF. The CDR3 nucleotides are TGCAGCGTTGAAGTTACATTTAATGAGCAGTTCTTC.

The chain links TRBV28 to TRBJ2-1; a possible D gene is TRBD1 (6 bases). Looked up from germline, CDR1 is MDHEN and CDR2 is SYDVKM. The V gene lost 6 bases and the J gene lost 9 bases, with 24 bases spanning the gap. The CDR3 is 16 amino acids. In DNA, the CDR3 is TGTGCCAGCAGCCGACACAGGGTACGGCTTCGCGGTGAGCAGTTCTTC. Its protein product is CASSRHRVRLRGEQFF.

This clonotype was seen a few times. The chain joins TRBV19 to TRBJ1-1, with TRBD1 identical over 8 bases. V gave up 3 bases and J gave up 5 bases; unmatched junction bases: 8. CDR1 LNHDA and CDR2 SQIVND come from the germline V gene (reference sequence). The CDR3 is made up of 15 amino acids. CDR3 bases: TGTGCCAGTAGTATGGGCCACAGGGGGTTGACTGAAGCTTTCTTT. This codes for CASSMGHRGLTEAFF.

The chain couples TRBV6-2 or TRBV6-3 to TRBJ1-2; no reliable D call. Trimming took 6 bases from V and 4 from J, leaving 12 bases between them. Germline values: CDR1 MNHEY, CDR2 SVGEGT. The CDR3 totals 13 residues. CDR3 sequence (DNA): TGTGCCAGCAGCAATGGACTGGGCTATGGCTACACCTTC. The encoded protein is CASSNGLGYGYTF.

This clonotype was seen a handful of times. This chain uses TRBV30 with TRBJ2-7, with a possible D match to TRBD1 (5 bases). Germline loops: CDR1 GTSNPN, CDR2 SVGIG (reference sequence). This CDR3 is built from 13 residues. The V end lost 4 bases, the J end lost 5 bases, and 15 bases lay between the germline ends. The CDR3 DNA reads as TGTGCCTGGACACGTCAGGGATGGCACGAGCAGTACTTC. It specifies CAWTRQGWHEQYF. The complete variable domain, with remaining parts taken from reference TRBV30 and TRBJ2-7, reads SQTIHQWPATLVQPVGSPLSLECTVEGTSNPNLYWYRQAAGRGLQLLFYSVGIGQISSEVPQNLSASRPQDRQFILSSKKLLLSDSGFYLCAWTRQGWHEQYFGPGTRLTVT.

This clonotype has only a few counts. J is TRBJ1-2 and V is TRBV12-3 or TRBV12-4; 8 nucleotides line up with TRBD1. Losses at the gene ends were 5 bases for V and 7 bases for J; bases not matched to a gene: 6. The CDR3 runs to 13 residues. Here the CDR3 reads CASSTGGWGGYTF. The CDR3 DNA reads as TGTGCCAGCAGTACAGGGGGATGGGGTGGCTACACCTTC.

The genes are TRBV12-3 or TRBV12-4 and TRBJ2-3; tentatively, D is TRBD2 (6 bases). The germline V and J ends were trimmed by 1 base and 3 bases, with 17 bases remaining between them. The CDR3 is 17 amino acids. CDR3 amino acids: CASSLGGTPPGTDTQYF. For the CDR3, the DNA is TGTGCCAGCAGTTTAGGTGGGACTCCCCCTGGAACAGATACGCAGTATTTT.

The sample holds a few counts of this clonotype. The chain employs TRBV15 and TRBJ2-7; D uncertain. This CDR3 region has 16 residues. V lost 2 bases, J lost 0 bases, and 14 bases lay in between. Germline-derived CDR1 and CDR2 are LNHNV and YYDKDF (reference sequence). In DNA, the CDR3 is TGTGCCACCAGCAGATCCTACAACCTTAACTCCTACGAGCAGTACTTC. It yields the protein CATSRSYNLNSYEQYF.

The chain links TRBV5-1 to TRBJ1-5; D is unclear. CDR1 and CDR2 from the germline V gene are SGHRS and YFSETQ. The CDR3 covers 15 residues. Trimming removed 0 bases at V and 1 base at J, with 8 bases between. The CDR3 protein is CASSLEGTSNQPQHF. DNA of the CDR3: TGCGCCAGCAGCTTGGAGGGAACAAGCAATCAGCCCCAGCATTTT.

Of note for this clonotype: This could be a read error, since a much larger clone is one nucleotide away. The chain employs TRBV5-1 and TRBJ2-7; TRBD2 aligns across 13 bases. With V trimmed by 0 bases and J by 8 bases, 5 bases remained unmatched. From germline, CDR1 is SGHRS and CDR2 YFSETQ. CDR3 length: 15 amino acids. CDR3 DNA sequence: TGCGCCAGCAGCTTGGAGGGACTAGCGGGGTACAAGCAGTACTTC. The encoded protein is CASSLEGLAGYKQYF.

V and J are TRBV5-1 and TRBJ1-2, with a weak D call TRBD1 (6 bases). Germline lookup yields CDR1 SGHRS and CDR2 YFSETQ. The V gene lost 0 bases and the J gene lost 6 bases, with 9 bases spanning the gap. The CDR3 totals 13 residues. CDR3 in amino acids: CASSLEQGNGYTF. CDR3 nucleotide sequence: TGCGCCAGCAGCTTGGAACAGGGCAATGGCTACACCTTC.

This chain links TRBV30 with TRBJ1-1; D unclear. V was cut by 4 bases and J by 7 bases, with 16 bases left in between. Germline CDR1 and CDR2: GTSNPN and SVGIG (reference sequence). The CDR3 is 13 residues long. CDR3 DNA: TGTGCCTGGATTTCAGTAATCCCCAGTGAAGCTTTCTTT. It encodes CAWISVIPSEAFF.

This clonotype was found a few times. The chain combines TRBV6-2 or TRBV6-3 with TRBJ1-1; D is ambiguous. The V and J ends lost 5 bases and 11 bases respectively, with 9 bases between them. Germline V gives CDR1 MNHEY, CDR2 SVGEGT. The CDR3 is 10 residues long. CDR3 loop: CASSALEAFF. Here the CDR3 DNA reads TGTGCCAGCAGTGCCCTTGAGGCTTTCTTT.

The gene calls are TRBV10-3 and TRBJ2-1; TRBD2 matches at 13 bases. Germline V gives CDR1 ENHRY, CDR2 SYGVKD. Germline trimming cut 2 bases from V and 4 bases from J; bases unmatched to any gene: 2. The CDR3 has 16 residues. For the CDR3, the DNA is TGTGCCATCAGTGAGGGACTAGCGGGAGCTTACAATGAGCAGTTCTTC. This encodes CAISEGLAGAYNEQFF.

The sample holds a few counts of this clonotype. The chain employs TRBV11-2 and TRBJ2-1; 7 nucleotides align to TRBD2. The CDR3 totals 15 residues. V lost 5 bases and J lost 0; bases outside the gene matches: 4. Germline V gene data show CDR1 as SGHAT and CDR2 as FQNNGV. Here the CDR3 reads CASSISGYSYNEQFF. Here the CDR3 DNA reads TGTGCCAGCAGCATTAGCGGGTACTCCTACAATGAGCAGTTCTTC.

The chain employs TRBV6-2 or TRBV6-3 and TRBJ2-2, with D perhaps matching TRBD1 (6 bases). V lost 4 bases and J 4 bases, leaving 19 bases between the germline ends. Germline V gene lookup returns CDR1 MNHEY and CDR2 SVGEGT. This CDR3 has 17 amino acids. DNA for the CDR3: TGTGCCAGCAGTTCCACTGTCGGGGCAGGGGTCACCGGGGAGCTGTTTTTT. This sequence encodes CASSSTVGAGVTGELFF.

CDR3 nucleotides: TGTGCCAGCAGCTTAGCGTATCTAGCCAAAAACATTCAGTACTTC. This sequence encodes CASSLAYLAKNIQYF. V usage is TRBV7-2 and J usage is TRBJ2-4; D gene uncertain. Germline CDR1 SGHTA, CDR2 FQGNSA. The CDR3 has 15 residues. The V and J ends lost 0 bases and 0 bases respectively, with 6 bases between them.

Only a few counts were recorded for this clonotype. The CDR3 sequence: CASSPVGQRGRTDTQYF. The CDR3 nucleotides read TGTGCCAGCAGCCCAGTTGGTCAGCGGGGACGCACAGATACGCAGTATTTT. The rearrangement joins TRBV28 to TRBJ2-3, with 7 bases aligning to TRBD2. Germline CDR1 is MDHEN and CDR2 is SYDVKM. V lost 6 bases to trimming and J lost 1 base; unmatched junction nucleotides: 13. There are 17 residues in the CDR3.

This clonotype was observed many times. The chain links TRBV20-1 to TRBJ2-3; 11 bases are a match to TRBD2. The germline V gene has CDR1 DFQATT and CDR2 SNEGSKA (reference sequence). This CDR3 region has 18 residues. Losses at the gene ends were 6 bases for V and 2 bases for J; bases not matched to a gene: 16. CDR3 sequence: CSALGLADNTRSTDTQYF. The DNA for the CDR3 is TGCAGTGCACTGGGACTAGCGGATAATACCCGATCCACAGATACGCAGTATTTT.

CDR3 loop: CATRPPRAYEQYF. DNA of the CDR3: TGTGCCACCCGCCCCCCCAGGGCCTACGAGCAGTACTTC. The chain has TRBV6-5 and TRBJ2-7; maybe TRBD1 (5 bases). With 10 bases removed from V and 2 bases from J, the gap between germline ends came to 15 bases. The germline CDR1 and CDR2 sequences are MNHEY and SVGAGI. The length of the CDR3 is 13 residues.